The entry that follows covers one T cell receptor beta chain sequence. Assay used: immunoSEQ multiplex PCR; TCRdb lists only in-frame clones, some missing. The repertoire holds tens of thousands of clones, roughly 84% seen once, with roughly 1.6% in the top ten. This sample was included in a study of blood T cell repertoires in COVID-19. At the level of the study: Spain, Italy and the United States supplied samples that represented acute and convalescent COVID-19. Sources were T cells, B-cell-depleted T cells, or PBMCs; the material itself was cDNA or gDNA.

Per germline, CDR1 KGHSH and CDR2 LQKENI. This CDR3 comprises 15 residues. After removal of 3 bases from V and 9 bases from J, the junction contained 7 bases not matched to a gene. V is TRBV18 and J is TRBJ1-6; 8 nucleotides agree with TRBD1. The specimen was peripheral blood. This TCR derives from a man aged 50 to 60 with acute or convalescent COVID-19. CDR3 residues: CASSPADRVFSPLHF. CDR3 DNA sequence: TGTGCCAGCTCACCCGCGGACAGGGTTTTTTCACCCCTCCACTTT.